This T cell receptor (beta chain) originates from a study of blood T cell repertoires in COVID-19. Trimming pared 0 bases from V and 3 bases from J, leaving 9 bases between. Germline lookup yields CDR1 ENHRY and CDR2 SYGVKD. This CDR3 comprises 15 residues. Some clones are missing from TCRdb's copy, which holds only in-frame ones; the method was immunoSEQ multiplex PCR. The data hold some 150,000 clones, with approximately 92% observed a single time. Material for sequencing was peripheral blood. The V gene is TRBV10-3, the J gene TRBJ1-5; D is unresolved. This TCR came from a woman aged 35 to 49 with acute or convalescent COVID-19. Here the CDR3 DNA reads TGTGCCATCAGTGAGTCGGGCAGGAACAATCAGCCCCAGCATTTT. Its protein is CAISESGRNNQPQHF.